What follows are 9 T cell receptor beta chains derived from one specimen sequenced in a study of blood T cell repertoires in COVID-19. Clones were sequenced by immunoSEQ multiplex PCR, and TCRdb holds only the in-frame ones, with some missing. The sample contains 100,000 to 150,000 clones, approximately 90% of which appear only once. The sample taken for sequencing was peripheral blood. The receptors were sampled from a man between 60 and 70 years old with COVID-19, enrolled during active disease.

CDR3 residues: CASSTRGSVGPPMRGYTF. The CDR3 bases are TGTGCCAGCAGCACAAGAGGGTCGGTAGGACCCCCTATGAGGGGCTACACCTTC. The chain uses TRBV9 and TRBJ1-2; D unresolved. Trimming left V 4 bases short and J 8 bases short, with 30 bases between. Germline lookup yields CDR1 SGDLS and CDR2 YYNGEE. This CDR3 is 18 amino acids long.

The genes are TRBV27 and TRBJ1-1; 7 nucleotides match TRBD1. The length of the CDR3 is 14 residues. In germline, CDR1 is MNHEY, CDR2 SMNVEV (reference sequence). With 4 bases clipped from V and 3 bases from J, the junction kept 5 bases outside the gene matches. The CDR3: CASSYDRVDTEAFF. The DNA for the CDR3 is TGTGCCAGCAGTTATGACAGGGTTGACACTGAAGCTTTCTTT.

The V call is TRBV5-6, the J call TRBJ2-7, with TRBD1 as a possible D gene (6 bases). The CDR3 is 14 amino acids. Germline values: CDR1 SGHDT, CDR2 YYEEEE. With 1 base removed from V and 2 bases from J, the gap between germline ends came to 10 bases. The CDR3 region has the DNA TGTGCCAGCAGCTTGACAGGGCTGGCCTACGAGCAGTACTTC. Translating it yields CASSLTGLAYEQYF. Full variable domain (outside the CDR3, taken from reference TRBV5-6 and TRBJ2-7): DAGVTQSPTHLIKTRGQQVTLRCSPKSGHDTVSWYQQALGQGPQFIFQYYEEEERQRGNFPDRFSGHQFPNYSSELNVNALLLGDSALYLCASSLTGLAYEQYFGPGTRLTVT.

This sequence joins TRBV7-8 and TRBJ1-1; no definite D call. Germline loops: CDR1 SGHVS, CDR2 FQNEAQ. Deletions cut 5 bases from V and 0 bases from J, with 10 bases between. CDR3 length: 14 residues. CDR3 DNA sequence: TGTGCCAGCAGCAAAGTTGCTATGAACACTGAAGCTTTCTTT. This translates into CASSKVAMNTEAFF.

The V call is TRBV5-1, the J call TRBJ2-7; a possible D gene is TRBD2 (6 bases). Germline loops: CDR1 SGHRS, CDR2 YFSETQ. The CDR3 runs to 16 residues. Trimming stripped 0 bases from V and 0 bases from J, with 13 bases between. In nucleotides, the CDR3 is TGCGCCAGCAGCTTGGGAGGGGACTCTCACTCCTACGAGCAGTACTTC. It specifies CASSLGGDSHSYEQYF.

This clone was picked up a small number of times. The rearrangement links TRBV30 to TRBJ1-5; D is undetermined. The CDR3 covers 13 residues. Germline CDR1 is GTSNPN and CDR2 is SVGIG (reference sequence). Trimming removed 4 bases at V and 3 bases at J, with 10 bases between. The CDR3 DNA follows: TGTGCCTGGAAGTCCGGGTTCAATCAGCCCCAGCATTTT. It is translated as CAWKSGFNQPQHF.

V and J are TRBV27 and TRBJ1-2; D is unresolved. The CDR3 sequence is 15 residues long. Between the trimmed V and J ends, which lost 4 bases and 5 bases, there was a span of 17 bases. The germline V gene has CDR1 MNHEY and CDR2 SMNVEV (reference sequence). The CDR3 sequence is CASSSGLREAYGYTF. CDR3 bases: TGTGCCAGCAGTTCCGGACTCCGAGAGGCTTATGGCTACACCTTC.

The genes are TRBV5-4 and TRBJ2-5, with 9 bases that match TRBD2. Germline V gives CDR1 SGHNT, CDR2 YYREEE (reference sequence). Trimming took 2 bases from V and 4 from J; bases not matched to a gene: 12. This CDR3 has 17 amino acids. The CDR3 sequence is CASSFGGGATIRETQYF. The CDR3 DNA is TGTGCCAGCAGCTTCGGCGGGGGGGCTACGATTCGAGAGACCCAGTACTTC.

The chain is built from TRBV27 and TRBJ2-1; D ambiguous. Germline CDR1 and CDR2: MNHEY and SMNVEV (reference sequence). V shed 2 bases and J shed 10 bases, with 21 bases lying between them. The CDR3 has 16 residues. CDR3 loop: CASSLTLVLGLQEQFF. CDR3 nucleotides: TGTGCCAGCAGTTTAACGTTGGTGTTGGGCCTCCAAGAGCAGTTCTTC.